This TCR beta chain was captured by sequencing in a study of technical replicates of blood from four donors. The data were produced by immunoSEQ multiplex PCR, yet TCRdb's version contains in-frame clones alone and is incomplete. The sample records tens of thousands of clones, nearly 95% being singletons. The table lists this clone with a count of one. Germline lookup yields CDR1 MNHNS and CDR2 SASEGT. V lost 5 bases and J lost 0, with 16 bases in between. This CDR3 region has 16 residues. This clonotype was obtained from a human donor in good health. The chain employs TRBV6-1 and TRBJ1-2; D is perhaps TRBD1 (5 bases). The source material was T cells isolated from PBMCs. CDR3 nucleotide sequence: TGTGCCAGCAGTCAAGGGGTCTGGGAGCCTAACTATGGCTACACCTTC. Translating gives CASSQGVWEPNYGYTF.